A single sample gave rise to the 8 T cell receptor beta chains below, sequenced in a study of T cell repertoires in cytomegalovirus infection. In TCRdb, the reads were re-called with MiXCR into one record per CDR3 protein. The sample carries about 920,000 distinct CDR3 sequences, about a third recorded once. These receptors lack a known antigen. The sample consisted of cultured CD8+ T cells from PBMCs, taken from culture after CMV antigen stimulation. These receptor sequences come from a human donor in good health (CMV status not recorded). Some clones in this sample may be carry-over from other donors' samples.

The CDR3 sequence: CASSGLGADTQYF. For the CDR3, the DNA is TGTGCCAGCAGCGGACTAGGGGCAGATACGCAGTATTTT. The chain has TRBV12-3 or TRBV12-4 and TRBJ2-3; 7 bases are a match to TRBD2. Unmatched junction bases numbered 4, after V lost 6 bases and J lost 4 bases. CDR3 length: 13 amino acids.

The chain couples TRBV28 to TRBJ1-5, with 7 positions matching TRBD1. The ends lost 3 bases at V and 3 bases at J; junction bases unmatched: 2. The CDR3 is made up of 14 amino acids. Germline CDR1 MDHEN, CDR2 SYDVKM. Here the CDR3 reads CASSFTGVNQPQHF. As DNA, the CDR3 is TGTGCCAGCAGTTTTACAGGGGTCAATCAGCCCCAGCATTTT. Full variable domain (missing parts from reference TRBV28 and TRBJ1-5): DVKVTQSSRYLVKRTGEKVFLECVQDMDHENMFWYRQDPGLGLRLIYFSYDVKMKEKGDIPEGYSVSREKKERFSLILESASTNQTSMYLCASSFTGVNQPQHFGDGTRLSIL.

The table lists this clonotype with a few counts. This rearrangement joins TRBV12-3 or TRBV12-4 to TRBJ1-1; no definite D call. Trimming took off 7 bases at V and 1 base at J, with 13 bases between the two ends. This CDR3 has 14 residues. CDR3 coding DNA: TGTGCCAGCAAGCCGGAGAGTAGGAACACTGAAGCTTTCTTT. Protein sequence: CASKPESRNTEAFF.

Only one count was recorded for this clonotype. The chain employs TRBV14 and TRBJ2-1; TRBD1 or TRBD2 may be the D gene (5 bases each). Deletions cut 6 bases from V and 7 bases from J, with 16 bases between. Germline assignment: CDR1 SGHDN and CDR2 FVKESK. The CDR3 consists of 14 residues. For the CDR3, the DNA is TGTGCCAGCAGTATCCACGGGGCAATGAATGAGCAGTTCTTC. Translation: CASSIHGAMNEQFF.

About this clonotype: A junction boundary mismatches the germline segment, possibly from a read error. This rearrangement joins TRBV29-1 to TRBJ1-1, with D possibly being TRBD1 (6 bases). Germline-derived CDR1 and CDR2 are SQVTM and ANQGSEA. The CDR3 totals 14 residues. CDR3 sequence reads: CSIEGAGANTEAFF. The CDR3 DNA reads TGCAGCATTGAAGGGGCGGGGGCCAACACTGAAGCTTTCTTT.

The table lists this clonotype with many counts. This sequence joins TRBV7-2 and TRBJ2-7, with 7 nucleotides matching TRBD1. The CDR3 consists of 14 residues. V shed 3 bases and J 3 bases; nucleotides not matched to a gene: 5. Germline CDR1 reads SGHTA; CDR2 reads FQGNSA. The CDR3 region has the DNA TGTGCCAGCAGCTTCCGTCAGGGGGTCTACGAGCAGTACGTC. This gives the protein CASSFRQGVYEQYV.

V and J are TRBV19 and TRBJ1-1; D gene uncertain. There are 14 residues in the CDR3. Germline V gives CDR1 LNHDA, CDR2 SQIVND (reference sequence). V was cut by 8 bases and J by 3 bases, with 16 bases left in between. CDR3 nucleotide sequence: TGTGCCAGTCATAGACAAACGGGTTACACTGAAGCTTTCTTT. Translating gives CASHRQTGYTEAFF.

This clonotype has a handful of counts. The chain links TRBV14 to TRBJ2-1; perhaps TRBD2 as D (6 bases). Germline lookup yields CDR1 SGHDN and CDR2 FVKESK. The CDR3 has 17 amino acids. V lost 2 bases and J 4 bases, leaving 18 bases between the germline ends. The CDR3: CASSQMAPGVLYNEQFF. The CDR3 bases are TGTGCCAGCAGCCAAATGGCCCCGGGGGTTTTGTACAATGAGCAGTTCTTC.